This TCR beta chain was retrieved from a study of shared clonotypes between healthy human individuals (TCRdb year 2020). With respect to the entire study: The cohort comprised a couple of women and a few men aged 18 to 49 years. For each donor, three plates each were used for CD4 naive and CD4 memory, two plates were used for CD8 naive, and one plate was used for CD8 memory. To estimate repertoire size and how much clonotype sharing occurs between individuals, the study deeply sequenced the blood TCR repertoires of 5 or 6 healthy adults. Different laboratories and diverse techniques were used to prepare libraries and sequence TCR repertoires, to increase sequencing depth and limit assay-specific biases. Between about 0.8 and 9 billion PBMCs per donor were obtained by leukapheresis. What the research found in general, with its limitations: The genetic and exposure-history diversity represented was limited by the small number of donors. Pairwise subsampling led to the expectation that sequencing depth would affect the degree of clonotype sharing among donors. Sampling was restricted to blood, and TCR repertoires in tissues likely differ from the TCR repertoires found in blood. Sharing across several donors was observed for roughly 5% of naive CD4, less than 4% of naive CD8, over 2% of memory CD4, and about 0.38% of memory CD8 clonotypes. Larger estimated clonotype richness was generally found for naive subsets than for memory subsets. Rarefaction of sorted-subset datasets indicated incomplete sequencing despite the large sequencing depth. Higher generation probabilities were observed for clonotypes shared by all four sorted-subset donors than for non-shared clonotypes.

This clone was counted a few times. This receptor's antigen is unknown. No quality values exist for individual bases; no much larger clone is one base distant. The same CDR3 also results from other DNA sequences found in this sample. The donors were healthy, HIV-negative adults with no recently reported acute infections or vaccinations. Every donor was a Caucasian adult residing in Nashville, Tennessee, USA. CD4+ T cells were enriched by magnetic negative selection, after which naive cells were positively selected on CD45RA and the negative fraction was taken as the memory subset. After blood collection by leukapheresis, PBMCs were isolated using Ficoll-Histopaque density gradient centrifugation and then cryopreserved in the vapor phase of liquid nitrogen. Analytical flow cytometry was used to check the purity and quantity of every magnetically sorted T cell population. Genomic DNA was isolated from every sorted fraction and measured by UV absorbance on a Nanodrop 2000c.

Using the deep immunoSEQ assay, multiplex PCR amplified TCR CDR3 regions from genomic DNA. Extracted genomic DNA from each cell subset was distributed evenly across all wells of several immunoSEQ 96-well plates, and each plate was treated as a replicate. For sorted subsets, each replicate PCR was loaded with 200 ng genomic DNA, equivalent to approximately 27,000 T cell genomes. Purified libraries were measured with a Qubit 3.0 fluorometer, size-checked on a Bioanalyzer 2100, and measured again with the KAPA Library Quantification kit. Every immunoSEQ 96-well plate was sequenced on a separate single-read 150-cycle Illumina NextSeq 550 flow cell. Per the source publication's procedure: Because the immunoSEQ output held only junctional sequences and lacked quality scores, the filtering could not match the filtering applied to full-length reads. Sequences were annotated with PyIR, a Python wrapper for IgBLAST v1.9, and V/J genes and CDR3 were assigned using IMGT germline references. Any read was removed if the V/J assignment was weak (E-value above 1e-6), the CDR3 was missing, or the read contained stop codons, out-of-frame junctions, or ambiguous translated residues. V3J clonotypes were defined as sequences sharing an identical inferred V gene, J gene, and CDR3 amino acid sequence. The percentage overlap between two repertoires was calculated by dividing the number of shared unique clonotypes by the size of the smaller repertoire. Richness of each repertoire was evaluated using RTK rarefaction, the Chao1 estimator, and Recon v2.1 estimates of unobserved clonotypes. OLGA was used to compute generation probabilities for all TCRbeta clonotypes that the gDNA method yielded from four donors. The table was pulled from immuneACCESS by TCRdb, which kept in-frame rearrangements only. Such tables lose some clones; where checked, under half of the loss comes from unresolved V genes, and the rest has no known cause. V, J and clone size are taken as reported in that table, and D and trimming were inferred from the DNA itself. The sample contains around 700,000 clones, 72% of them found a single time. Jointly, the top ten make up 1.8% of the sample.

The CDR3 has 15 amino acids, counting the end cysteine and phenylalanine. The kept DNA is CDR3 alone, 45 bases in frame from the first base. V loses 1 base of germline sequence and J loses 0 bases, and the interval between the two ends is 8 bases. CDR1 and CDR2 (SGHRS, YFSETQ) derive from the germline V gene. The specimen was memory CD4+ T cells sorted from blood. What this sample's cell subset or site label stands for: CD45RA-negative fraction. Recombination connected TRBV5-1 to TRBJ2-1, and TRBD1 may be the D gene, going by 5 matching bases. This sequence originates from a woman younger than 45 in good health. Here is the DNA: TGCGCCAGCAGCTTGTCGACAGCCTCCTACAATGAGCAGTTCTTC. Its translation is CASSLSTASYNEQFF.